The source of this T cell receptor beta chain is a study of post-analysis software for immune sequencing data (dated by TCRdb to between 2015 and 2017). At the level of the whole study: Disease courses on record covered relapsing-remitting, secondary progressive and progressive-relapsing multiple sclerosis, though some patients had no subtype annotation. The multiple sclerosis patient repertoires were compared with about a dozen previously published healthy control repertoires from donors aged roughly 6 to 27 years. A subset of samples was prepared in parallel using single-end sample barcoding, then pooled and co-amplified after Illumina adapter ligation.

Points the paper makes about the study in general: Direct clustering with F measure showed strong co-clustering of samples prepared in the same batch, prompting a batch-effect correction. Significantly higher frequencies in patients than in controls were found for about five TRBV segments, including TRBV5-6, TRBV5-1 and TRBV20-1. The multiple sclerosis patient group was slightly younger than the control group. Significantly lower normalized Chao1 diversity was found in multiple sclerosis patients than in controls, suggesting substantial peripheral T-cell clonal expansion.

The CDR3 starts with the cysteine, ends with the valine, and has 16 residues. The kept DNA is CDR3 alone, 48 bases in frame from the first base. From V the trimming removes 2 bases and from J it removes 0 bases, while the gene matches leave 7 bases of the junction unaccounted for. CDR1 and CDR2 were assigned from the germline V gene as SGHDN and FVKESK. About this clonotype itself: Its antigen is unknown. No much larger clonotype is one base removed from it; base qualities were not supplied.

Library generation was performed with PCR. The reads were generated on an Illumina HiSeq 2500. Unique molecular identifiers were incorporated into TCR beta cDNA libraries to reduce PCR and sequencing biases. Per 1 to 10 million input T cells, some 500,000 cDNA molecules were obtained, such that each molecule approximated one T cell. The same protocol used for the earlier healthy control dataset was applied to prepare and sequence the patient libraries. Samples belonging to the same batch were prepared together, multiplexed and sequenced on a shared HiSeq lane. The authors' pipeline ran thus. MIGEC handled the raw barcoded reads, throwing out single-read molecular identifier groups before consensus assembly and CDR3 extraction. Clonotype tables were post-analysed with VDJtools, and diversity was normalized by down-sampling all datasets to the smallest sample size. Repertoire overlap clustering matched CDR3 amino acid but not nucleotide sequences to correct batch-related cross-sample contamination. Through fastp at Q25 and MiXCR, TCRdb rebuilt clones from the public reads, retaining in-frame beta chains. Every distinct CDR3 protein forms one entry, paired with its most common genes and DNA. None of the V and J calls come from the authors' own analysis; TCRdb made them. This sample has about 430,000 distinct CDR3 sequences in its table, and less than 40% of those were observed once. Approximately 7.7% of the sample is taken by the ten largest.

To demonstrate the VDJtools post-analysis software, TCR beta repertoires were profiled from the peripheral blood of over ten young patients with multiple sclerosis. The multiple sclerosis patients were children and adolescents ranging in age from 6 to 15 years. This receptor was identified in a girl aged 2 to 10 with multiple sclerosis. This receptor chain uses TRBV14 and TRBJ2-7; 7 central nucleotides agree with TRBD2. The specimen sequenced was blood. The CDR3 protein is CASSQWRGEGSYEQYV. The DNA sequence is TGTGCCAGCAGCCAATGGCGCGGGGAGGGCTCCTACGAGCAGTACGTC.